The TCR beta chain under discussion was sequenced for a study of blood T cell repertoires in COVID-19. Across the whole study: Samples representing acute and convalescent COVID-19 were sourced from the United States, Italy and Spain. Sources were T cells, B-cell-depleted T cells, or PBMCs; the material itself was cDNA or gDNA.

How the authors handled the data: Reference gene primer amplification yielded estimated nucleated cell counts. This table comes from immunoSEQ multiplex PCR, and its TCRdb copy is limited to in-frame clones, with some not included. That table supplies the V and J calls and clone size; D and trimming were determined from the DNA. The sample includes a few hundred thousand clones, 88% seen only once; the top ten take 1.2%. The age range of participants was 18 to 89 years, with residence in approximately 25 US areas. CDR1 is SGDLS, CDR2 YYNGEE, per germline. Trimming took 3 bases from V and 1 from J; bases not matched to a gene: 3. The CDR3 sequence is 15 residues long.

V and J are TRBV9 and TRBJ2-2; 7 bases line up with TRBD2. Sequencing used PBMCs or T cells enriched from blood (not recorded which). This sequence originates from a woman under 30 who had recovered from COVID-19. In nucleotides, the CDR3 is TGTGCCAGCAGCGCCGGGACTAAGAACACCGGGGAGCTGTTTTTT. Protein: CASSAGTKNTGELFF.